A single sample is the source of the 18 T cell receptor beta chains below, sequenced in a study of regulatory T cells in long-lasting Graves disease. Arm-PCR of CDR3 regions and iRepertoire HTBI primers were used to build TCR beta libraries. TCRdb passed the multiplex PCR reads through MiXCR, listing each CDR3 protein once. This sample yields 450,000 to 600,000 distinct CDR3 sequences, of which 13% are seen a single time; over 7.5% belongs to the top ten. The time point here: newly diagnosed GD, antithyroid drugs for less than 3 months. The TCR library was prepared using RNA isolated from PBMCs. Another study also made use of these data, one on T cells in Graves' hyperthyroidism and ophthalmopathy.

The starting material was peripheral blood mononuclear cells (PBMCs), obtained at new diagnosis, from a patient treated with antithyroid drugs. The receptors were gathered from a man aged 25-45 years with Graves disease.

This chain's CDR3 is CSVIGVGAASSYNEQFF. CDR3 bases: TGCAGCGTTATAGGGGTAGGGGCGGCGAGCTCCTACAATGAGCAGTTCTTC. J is TRBJ2-1 and V is TRBV29-1; possible D gene TRBD1, 5 bases. Germline loops: CDR1 SQVTM, CDR2 ANQGSEA. Trimming took 5 bases from V and 0 from J, leaving 20 bases between them. The CDR3 contains 17 residues.

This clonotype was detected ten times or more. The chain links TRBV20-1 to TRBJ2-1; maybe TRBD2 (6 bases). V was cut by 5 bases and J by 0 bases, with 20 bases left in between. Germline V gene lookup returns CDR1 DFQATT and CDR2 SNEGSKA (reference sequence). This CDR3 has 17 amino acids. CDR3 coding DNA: TGCAGTGCTCCCCCAAGACTAGTTGCGAGCTCCTACAATGAGCAGTTCTTC. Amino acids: CSAPPRLVASSYNEQFF.

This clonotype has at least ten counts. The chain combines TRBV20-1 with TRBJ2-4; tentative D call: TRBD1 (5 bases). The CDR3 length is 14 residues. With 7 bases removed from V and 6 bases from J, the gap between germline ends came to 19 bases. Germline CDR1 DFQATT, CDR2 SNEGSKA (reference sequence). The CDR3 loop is CSVTQGIRLNIQYF. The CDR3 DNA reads TGCAGTGTCACCCAGGGAATCAGGCTAAACATTCAGTACTTC.

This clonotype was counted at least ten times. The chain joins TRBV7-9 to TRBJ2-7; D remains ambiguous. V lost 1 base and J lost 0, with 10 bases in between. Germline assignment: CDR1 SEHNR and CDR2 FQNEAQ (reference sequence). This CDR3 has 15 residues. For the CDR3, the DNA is TGTGCCAGCAGCTTAGGAGAGACCCTCTCCTACGAGCAGTACTTC. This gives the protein CASSLGETLSYEQYF. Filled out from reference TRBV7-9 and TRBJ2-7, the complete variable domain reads DTGVSQNPRHKITKRGQNVTFRCDPISEHNRLYWYRQTLGQGPEFLTYFQNEAQLEKSRLLSDRFSAERPKGSFSTLEIQRTEQGDSAMYLCASSLGETLSYEQYFGPGTRLTVT.

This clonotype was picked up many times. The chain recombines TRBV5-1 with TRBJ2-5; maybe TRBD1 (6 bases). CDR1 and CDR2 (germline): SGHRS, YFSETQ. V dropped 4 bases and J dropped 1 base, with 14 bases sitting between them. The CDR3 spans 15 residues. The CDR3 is CASSPIADSQETQYF. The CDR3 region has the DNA TGCGCCAGCAGCCCGATTGCGGACAGCCAAGAGACCCAGTACTTC.

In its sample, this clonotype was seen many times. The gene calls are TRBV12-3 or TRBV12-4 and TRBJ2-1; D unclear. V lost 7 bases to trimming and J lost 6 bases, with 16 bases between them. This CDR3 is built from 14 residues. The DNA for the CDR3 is TGTGCCAGCACCCTTGGTGGGCATGTCAATGAGCAGTTCTTC. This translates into CASTLGGHVNEQFF.

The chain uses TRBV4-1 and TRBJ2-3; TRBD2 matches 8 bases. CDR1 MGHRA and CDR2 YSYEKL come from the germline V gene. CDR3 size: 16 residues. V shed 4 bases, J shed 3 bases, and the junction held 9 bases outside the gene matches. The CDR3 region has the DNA TGCGCCAGCAGCCCGCGGGTAGCGGGGAGAACAGATACGCAGTATTTT. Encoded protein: CASSPRVAGRTDTQYF.

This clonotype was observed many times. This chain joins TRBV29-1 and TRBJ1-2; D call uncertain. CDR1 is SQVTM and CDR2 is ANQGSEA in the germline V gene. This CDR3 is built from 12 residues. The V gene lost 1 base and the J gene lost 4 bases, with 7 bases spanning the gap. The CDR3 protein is CSVEAESYGYTF. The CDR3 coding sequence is TGCAGCGTTGAAGCAGAGAGCTATGGCTACACCTTC.

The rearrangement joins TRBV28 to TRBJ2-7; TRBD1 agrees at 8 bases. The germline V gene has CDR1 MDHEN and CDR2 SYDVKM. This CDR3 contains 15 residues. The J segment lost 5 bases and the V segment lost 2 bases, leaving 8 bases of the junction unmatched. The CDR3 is CASSLRVDRDHEQYF. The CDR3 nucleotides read TGTGCCAGCAGTTTACGAGTGGACAGGGACCACGAGCAGTACTTC. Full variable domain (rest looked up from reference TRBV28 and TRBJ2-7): DVKVTQSSRYLVKRTGEKVFLECVQDMDHENMFWYRQDPGLGLRLIYFSYDVKMKEKGDIPEGYSVSREKKERFSLILESASTNQTSMYLCASSLRVDRDHEQYFGPGTRLTVT.

CDR3 in DNA: TGCGCCAGCAGCTTGTCTGGACAGACACAAGAGACCCAGTACTTC. It is translated as CASSLSGQTQETQYF. This rearrangement joins TRBV5-1 to TRBJ2-5, with D perhaps matching TRBD1 (6 bases). CDR1 and CDR2 from the germline V gene are SGHRS and YFSETQ. Trimming took off 1 base at V and 2 bases at J, with 12 bases between the two ends. The CDR3 contains 15 residues.

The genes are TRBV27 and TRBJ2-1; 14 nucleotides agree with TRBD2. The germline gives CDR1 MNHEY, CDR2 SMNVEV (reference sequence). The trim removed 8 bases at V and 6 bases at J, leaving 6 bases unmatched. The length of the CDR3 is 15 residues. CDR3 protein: CASRLAGGPGNEQFF. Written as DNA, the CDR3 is TGTGCCAGCCGACTAGCGGGAGGGCCGGGCAATGAGCAGTTCTTC.

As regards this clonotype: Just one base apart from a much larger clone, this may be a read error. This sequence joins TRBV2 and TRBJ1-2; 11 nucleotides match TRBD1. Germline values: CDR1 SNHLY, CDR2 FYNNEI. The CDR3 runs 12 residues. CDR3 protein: CVSGQGAGGYTF. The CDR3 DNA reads TGTGTCAGCGGACAGGGGGCGGGTGGCTACACCTTC.

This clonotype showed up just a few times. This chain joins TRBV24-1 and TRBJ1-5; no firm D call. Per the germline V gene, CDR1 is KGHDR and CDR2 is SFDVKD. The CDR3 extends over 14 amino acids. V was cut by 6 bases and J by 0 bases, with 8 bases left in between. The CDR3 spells CATSWGDSNQPQHF. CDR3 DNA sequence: TGTGCCACCAGTTGGGGAGATAGCAATCAGCCCCAGCATTTT.

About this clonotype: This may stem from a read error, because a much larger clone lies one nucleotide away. The CDR3 nucleotides read TGTGCCAGCAGCCCGGGACAGGCCGTAGAGGCCCAGTACTTC. Protein product: CASSPGQAVEAQYF. This rearrangement joins TRBV3-1 to TRBJ2-5; 8 bases align to TRBD1. Germline V gene data show CDR1 as LGHDT and CDR2 as YNNKEL (reference sequence). The CDR3 is 14 residues long.

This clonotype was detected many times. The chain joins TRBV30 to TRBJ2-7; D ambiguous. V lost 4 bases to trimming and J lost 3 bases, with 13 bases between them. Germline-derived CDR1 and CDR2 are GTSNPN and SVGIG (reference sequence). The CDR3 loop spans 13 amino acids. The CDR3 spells CAWNRLSNYEQYF. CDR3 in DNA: TGTGCCTGGAATCGGCTCTCCAACTACGAGCAGTACTTC.

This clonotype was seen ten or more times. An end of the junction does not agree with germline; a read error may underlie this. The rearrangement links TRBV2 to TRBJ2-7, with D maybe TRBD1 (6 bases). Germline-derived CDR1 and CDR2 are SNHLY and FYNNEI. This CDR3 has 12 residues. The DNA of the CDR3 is TGTGCCAGCAGGGAAGACAGGTACGAGCAGTACTTC. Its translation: CASREDRYEQYF.

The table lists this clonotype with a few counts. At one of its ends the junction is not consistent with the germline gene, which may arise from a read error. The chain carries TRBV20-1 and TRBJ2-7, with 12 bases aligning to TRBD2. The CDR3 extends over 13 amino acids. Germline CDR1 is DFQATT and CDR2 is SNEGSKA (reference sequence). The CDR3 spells CSARTSGGYERYF. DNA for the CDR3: TGCAGTGCTAGGACTAGCGGGGGATACGAGCGGTACTTC.

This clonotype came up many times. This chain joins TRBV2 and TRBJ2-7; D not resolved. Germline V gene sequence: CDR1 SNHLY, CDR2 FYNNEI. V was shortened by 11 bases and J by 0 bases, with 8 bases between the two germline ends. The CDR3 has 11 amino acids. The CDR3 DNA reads TGTGCCTCCGCCGGCTCCTACGAGCAGTACTTC. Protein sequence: CASAGSYEQYF.